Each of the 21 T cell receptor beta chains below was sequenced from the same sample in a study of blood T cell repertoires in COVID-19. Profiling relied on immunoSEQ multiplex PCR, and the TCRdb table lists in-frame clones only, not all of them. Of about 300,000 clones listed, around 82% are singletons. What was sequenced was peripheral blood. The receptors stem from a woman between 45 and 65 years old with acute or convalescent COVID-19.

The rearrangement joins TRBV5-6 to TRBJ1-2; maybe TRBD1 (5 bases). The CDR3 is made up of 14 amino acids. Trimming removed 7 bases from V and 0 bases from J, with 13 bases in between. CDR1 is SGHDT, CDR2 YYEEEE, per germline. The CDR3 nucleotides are TGTGCCAGCGCAAGAGGCAGGGCTAACTATGGCTACACCTTC. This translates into CASARGRANYGYTF.

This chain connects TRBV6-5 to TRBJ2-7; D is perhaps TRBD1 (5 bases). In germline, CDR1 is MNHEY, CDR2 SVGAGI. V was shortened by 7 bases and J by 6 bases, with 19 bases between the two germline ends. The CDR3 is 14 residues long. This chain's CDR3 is CASTRLFGAGEQYF. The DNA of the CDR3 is TGTGCCAGCACGCGCCTCTTTGGGGCCGGCGAGCAGTACTTC.

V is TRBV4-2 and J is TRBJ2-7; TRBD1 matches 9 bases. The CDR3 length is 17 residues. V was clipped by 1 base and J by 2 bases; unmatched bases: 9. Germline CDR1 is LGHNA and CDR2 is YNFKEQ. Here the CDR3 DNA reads TGTGCCAGCAGCCAAGGCTTAGCCGGGACAGGGACCTACGAGCAGTACTTC. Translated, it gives CASSQGLAGTGTYEQYF.

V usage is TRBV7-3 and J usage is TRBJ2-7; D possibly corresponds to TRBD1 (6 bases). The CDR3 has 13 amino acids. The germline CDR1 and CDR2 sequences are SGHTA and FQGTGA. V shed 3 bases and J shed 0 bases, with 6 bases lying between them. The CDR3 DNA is TGTGCCAGCAGCTTGGACAGCTCCTACGAGCAGTACTTC. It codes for CASSLDSSYEQYF.

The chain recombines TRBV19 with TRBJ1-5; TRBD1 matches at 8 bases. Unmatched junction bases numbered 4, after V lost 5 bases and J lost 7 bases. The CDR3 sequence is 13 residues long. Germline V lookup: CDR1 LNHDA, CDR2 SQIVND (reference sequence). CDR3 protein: CASSGTGPQPQHF. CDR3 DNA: TGTGCCAGTAGTGGGACAGGCCCCCAGCCCCAGCATTTT.

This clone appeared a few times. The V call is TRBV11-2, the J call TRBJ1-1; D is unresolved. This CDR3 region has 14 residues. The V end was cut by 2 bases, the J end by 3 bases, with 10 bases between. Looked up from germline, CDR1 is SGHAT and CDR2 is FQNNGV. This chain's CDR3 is CASSLWVGDTEAFF. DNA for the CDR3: TGTGCCAGCAGCTTATGGGTGGGAGACACTGAAGCTTTCTTT.

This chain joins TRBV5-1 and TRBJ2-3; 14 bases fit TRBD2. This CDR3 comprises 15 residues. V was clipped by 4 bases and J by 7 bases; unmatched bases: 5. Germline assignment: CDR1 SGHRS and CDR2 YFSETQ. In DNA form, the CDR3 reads TGCGCCAGCAGCACGACTAGCGGGGGGGCGAATACGCAGTATTTT. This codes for CASSTTSGGANTQYF.

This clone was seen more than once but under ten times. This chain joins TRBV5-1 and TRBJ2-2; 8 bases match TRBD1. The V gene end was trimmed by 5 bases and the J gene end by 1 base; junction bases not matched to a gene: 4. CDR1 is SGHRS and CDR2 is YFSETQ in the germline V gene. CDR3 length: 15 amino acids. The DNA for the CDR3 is TGCGCCAGCAGAAGGGGGACAGGGAACACCGGGGAGCTGTTTTTT. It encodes CASRRGTGNTGELFF.

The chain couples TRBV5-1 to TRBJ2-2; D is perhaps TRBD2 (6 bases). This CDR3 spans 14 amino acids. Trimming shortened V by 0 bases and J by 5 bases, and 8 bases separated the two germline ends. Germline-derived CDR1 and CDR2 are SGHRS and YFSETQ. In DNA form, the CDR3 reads TGCGCCAGCAGCTTGGATCGGGGGACCGGGGAGCTGTTTTTT. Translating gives CASSLDRGTGELFF.

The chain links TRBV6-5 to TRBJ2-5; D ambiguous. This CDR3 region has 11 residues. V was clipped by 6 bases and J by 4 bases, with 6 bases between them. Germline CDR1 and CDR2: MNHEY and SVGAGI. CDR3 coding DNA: TGTGCCAGCAGGAGATTAGAGACCCAGTACTTC. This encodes CASRRLETQYF.

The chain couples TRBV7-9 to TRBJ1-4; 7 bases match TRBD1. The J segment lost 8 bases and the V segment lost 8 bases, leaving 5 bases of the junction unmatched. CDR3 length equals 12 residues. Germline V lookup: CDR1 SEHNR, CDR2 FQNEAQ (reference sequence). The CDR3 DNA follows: TGTGCCAGCGACAGGGTCGGAGAAAAACTGTTTTTT. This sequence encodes CASDRVGEKLFF.

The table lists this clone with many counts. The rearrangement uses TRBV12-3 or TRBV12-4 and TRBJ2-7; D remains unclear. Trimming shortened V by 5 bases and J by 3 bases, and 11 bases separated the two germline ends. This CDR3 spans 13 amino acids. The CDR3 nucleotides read TGTGCCAGCAGTCCTGCCAGACACTACGAGCAGTACTTC. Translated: CASSPARHYEQYF.

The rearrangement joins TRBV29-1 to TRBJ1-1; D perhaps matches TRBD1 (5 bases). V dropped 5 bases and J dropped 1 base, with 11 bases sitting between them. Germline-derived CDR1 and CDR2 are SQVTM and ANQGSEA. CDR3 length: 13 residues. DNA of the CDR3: TGCAGCGTTTCCCGGGGGACGAACACTGAAGCTTTCTTT. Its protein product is CSVSRGTNTEAFF.

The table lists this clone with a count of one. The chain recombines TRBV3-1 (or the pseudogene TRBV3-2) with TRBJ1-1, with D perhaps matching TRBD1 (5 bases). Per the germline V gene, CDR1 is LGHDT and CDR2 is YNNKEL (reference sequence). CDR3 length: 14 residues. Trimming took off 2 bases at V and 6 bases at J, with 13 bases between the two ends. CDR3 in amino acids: CASSQTLGGPEAFF. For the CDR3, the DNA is TGTGCCAGCAGCCAAACACTCGGGGGTCCTGAAGCTTTCTTT.

The CDR3 here is CASSQANEQFF. CDR3 in DNA: TGTGCCAGCAGCCAAGCTAACGAGCAGTTCTTC. The chain joins TRBV3-1 (or the pseudogene TRBV3-2) to TRBJ2-1; no definite D call. The ends were cut back, 1 base at V and 10 bases at J, with 5 bases in the middle. This CDR3 has 11 amino acids. Germline V lookup: CDR1 LGHDT, CDR2 YNNKEL (reference sequence).

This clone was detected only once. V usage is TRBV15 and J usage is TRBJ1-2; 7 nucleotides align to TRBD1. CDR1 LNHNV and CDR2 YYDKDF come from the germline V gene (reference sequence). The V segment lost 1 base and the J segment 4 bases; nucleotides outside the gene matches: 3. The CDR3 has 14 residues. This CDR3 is CATSRVDRPYGYTF. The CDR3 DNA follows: TGTGCCACCAGCAGAGTGGACAGGCCCTATGGCTACACCTTC.

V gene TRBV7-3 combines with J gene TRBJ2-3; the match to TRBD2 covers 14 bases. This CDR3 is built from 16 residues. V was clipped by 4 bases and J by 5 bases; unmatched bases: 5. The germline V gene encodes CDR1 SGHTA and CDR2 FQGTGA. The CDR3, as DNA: TGTGCCAGCAGCTCCCGACTAGCGGGAGGGATAGATACGCAGTATTTT. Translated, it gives CASSSRLAGGIDTQYF.

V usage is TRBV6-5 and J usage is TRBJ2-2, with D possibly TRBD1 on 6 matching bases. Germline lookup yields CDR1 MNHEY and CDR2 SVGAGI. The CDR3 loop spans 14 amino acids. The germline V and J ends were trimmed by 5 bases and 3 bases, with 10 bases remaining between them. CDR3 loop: CASSPGTHTGELFF. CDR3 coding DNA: TGTGCCAGCAGTCCCGGGACACACACCGGGGAGCTGTTTTTT.

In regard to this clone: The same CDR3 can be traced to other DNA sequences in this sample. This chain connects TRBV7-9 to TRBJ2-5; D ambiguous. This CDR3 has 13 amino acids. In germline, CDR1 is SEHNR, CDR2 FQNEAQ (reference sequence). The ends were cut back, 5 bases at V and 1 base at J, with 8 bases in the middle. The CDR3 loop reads CASSLNSQETQYF. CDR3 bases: TGTGCCAGCAGCCTAAACAGCCAAGAGACCCAGTACTTC. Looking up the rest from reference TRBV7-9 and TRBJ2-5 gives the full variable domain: DTGVSQNPRHKITKRGQNVTFRCDPISEHNRLYWYRQTLGQGPEFLTYFQNEAQLEKSRLLSDRFSAERPKGSFSTLEIQRTEQGDSAMYLCASSLNSQETQYFGPGTRLLVL.

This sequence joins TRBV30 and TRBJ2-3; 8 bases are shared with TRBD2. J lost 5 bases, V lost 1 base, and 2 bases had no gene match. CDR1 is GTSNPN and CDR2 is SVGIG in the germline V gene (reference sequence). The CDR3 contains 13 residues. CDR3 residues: CAWSGLAGDTQYF. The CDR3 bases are TGTGCCTGGAGTGGGCTAGCGGGAGATACGCAGTATTTT.

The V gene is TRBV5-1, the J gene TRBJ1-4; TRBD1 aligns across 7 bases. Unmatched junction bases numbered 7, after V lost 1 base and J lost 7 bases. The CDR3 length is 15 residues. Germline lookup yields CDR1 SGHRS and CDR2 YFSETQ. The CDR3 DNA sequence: TGCGCCAGCAGCTTGATGACAGGGCTGAGTGAAAAACTGTTTTTT. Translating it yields CASSLMTGLSEKLFF.